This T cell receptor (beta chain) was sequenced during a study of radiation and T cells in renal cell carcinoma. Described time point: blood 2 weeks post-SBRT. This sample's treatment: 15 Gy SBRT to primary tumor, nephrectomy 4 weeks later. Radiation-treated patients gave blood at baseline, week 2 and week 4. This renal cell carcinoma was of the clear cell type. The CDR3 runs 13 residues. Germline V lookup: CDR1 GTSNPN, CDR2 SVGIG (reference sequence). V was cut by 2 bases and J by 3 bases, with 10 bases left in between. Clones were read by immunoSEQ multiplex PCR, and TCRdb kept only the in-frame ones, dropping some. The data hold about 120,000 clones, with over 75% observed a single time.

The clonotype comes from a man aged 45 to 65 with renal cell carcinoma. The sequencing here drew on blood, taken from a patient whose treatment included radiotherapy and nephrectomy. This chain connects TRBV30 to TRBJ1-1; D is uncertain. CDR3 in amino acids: CAWSLSGDTEAFF. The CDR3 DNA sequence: TGTGCCTGGAGTTTAAGTGGGGACACTGAAGCTTTCTTT.